Below are 12 T cell receptor beta chains sequenced from a single sample in a study of blood T cells in healthy people across ages. Alongside a J-beta primer mix, a sample-barcoded 5' primer served in a second PCR lasting about 7 to 11 cycles. Using its own MiXCR run on the 5' RACE reads, TCRdb lists one record per CDR3 protein. The table lists 1.5 million or so distinct CDR3 sequences, less than 45% of them singletons. Sequencing was done on a sample of blood. All receptors come from a woman aged 18-29 years in good health.

This clonotype was found a few times. The rearrangement joins TRBV7-6 to TRBJ2-3, with D unresolved. The CDR3 runs 15 residues. V lost 1 base and J 1 base, leaving 9 bases between the germline ends. The germline CDR1 and CDR2 sequences are SGHVS and FNYEAQ. The DNA of the CDR3 is TGTGCCAGCAGCTTAGGTTCGATTCGCACAGATACGCAGTATTTT. Its protein is CASSLGSIRTDTQYF.

The CDR3, as DNA: TGTGCCAGCAAAGGACGGGGCGATGAAAAACTGTTTTTT. Translated: CASKGRGDEKLFF. The chain uses TRBV12-3 or TRBV12-4 and TRBJ1-4; D is perhaps TRBD1 (5 bases). V gave up 7 bases and J gave up 6 bases, with 12 bases separating them. This CDR3 contains 13 residues.

The chain carries TRBV2 and TRBJ2-7, with a weak D call TRBD1 (6 bases). Germline assignment: CDR1 SNHLY and CDR2 FYNNEI. The CDR3 is 12 amino acids. Trimming removed 8 bases at V and 3 bases at J, with 11 bases between. The CDR3 region has the DNA TGTGCCAGCTCCGGACAGTACTACGAGCAGTACTTC. Translating gives CASSGQYYEQYF.

V is TRBV5-8 and J is TRBJ1-6; 7 nucleotides align to TRBD1. Germline V gene sequence: CDR1 SGHTS, CDR2 YDEGEE. J lost 2 bases, V lost 1 base, and 3 bases had no gene match. The CDR3 is made up of 16 amino acids. The CDR3 loop is CASSLPGGTYNSPLHF. CDR3 sequence (DNA): TGTGCCAGCAGCTTGCCAGGGGGGACCTATAATTCACCCCTCCACTTT.

The chain employs TRBV2 and TRBJ1-4, with no clear D. CDR1 is SNHLY, CDR2 FYNNEI, per germline. The CDR3 contains 14 residues. The ends were cut back, 6 bases at V and 0 bases at J, with 8 bases in the middle. The DNA for the CDR3 is TGTGCCAGCAGGGTTGATACAACTAATGAAAAACTGTTTTTT. Residues: CASRVDTTNEKLFF.

The CDR3 nucleotides read TGTGCCACCAGCTTCATGGTGGAATCTGCAGCTTTCTTT. It yields the protein CATSFMVESAAFF. The rearrangement uses TRBV28 and TRBJ1-1, with D unresolved. CDR1 and CDR2 from the germline V gene are MDHEN and SYDVKM. Trimming shortened V by 10 bases and J by 10 bases, and 22 bases separated the two germline ends. The CDR3 is 13 amino acids.

This chain's CDR3 is CASSKLAGVYEQYF. DNA for the CDR3: TGTGCCAGCAGCAAGCTAGCGGGAGTATACGAGCAGTACTTC. This chain joins TRBV28 and TRBJ2-5; TRBD2 aligns across 10 bases. The end of the DNA fits TRBJ2-7 better, so the J call may be wrong. The CDR3 has 14 residues. Germline-derived CDR1 and CDR2 are MDHEN and SYDVKM.

This clonotype has just a few counts. The gene calls are TRBV3-1 and TRBJ2-1, with 12 bases matching TRBD2. V shed 1 base, J shed 4 bases, and the junction held 5 bases outside the gene matches. This CDR3 is built from 17 residues. Per the germline V gene, CDR1 is LGHDT and CDR2 is YNNKEL (reference sequence). The CDR3, as DNA: TGTGCCAGCAGCCAAGTACTAGCGGGAGGCCCTTACAATGAGCAGTTCTTC. It is translated as CASSQVLAGGPYNEQFF.

The chain combines TRBV15 with TRBJ2-2; D gene ambiguous. The CDR3 loop spans 14 amino acids. Germline V CDR1 and CDR2: LNHNV, YYDKDF (reference sequence). Trimming left V 0 bases short and J 1 base short, with 3 bases between. The CDR3 region is CATSRDRNTGELFF. The CDR3 DNA sequence: TGTGCCACCAGCAGAGATAGGAACACCGGGGAGCTGTTTTTT.

The chain is built from TRBV4-3 and TRBJ2-1, with D perhaps matching TRBD1 (6 bases). V was clipped by 0 bases and J by 10 bases, with 16 bases between them. The CDR3 is made up of 15 amino acids. The germline V gene has CDR1 LGHNA and CDR2 YSLEER. The DNA of the CDR3 is TGCGCCAGCAGCCAAGATAGGGGAATAAGGGGGGAGCAGTTCTTC. Translation gives CASSQDRGIRGEQFF.

The rearrangement joins TRBV6-5 to TRBJ2-1, with a tentative D call TRBD2 (7 bases). This CDR3 comprises 18 residues. The germline V gene encodes CDR1 MNHEY and CDR2 SVGAGI. Trimming stripped 0 bases from V and 3 bases from J, with 18 bases between. The CDR3 DNA is TGTGCCAGCAGTTACTCGAGTAATGAGGGGGGGCTCTACAATGAGCAGTTCTTC. Its translation is CASSYSSNEGGLYNEQFF.

In its sample, this clonotype was seen a few times. This sequence joins TRBV20-1 and TRBJ2-1; TRBD1 matches 7 bases. Germline values: CDR1 DFQATT, CDR2 SNEGSKA (reference sequence). The CDR3 is 16 amino acids. V was clipped by 4 bases and J by 4 bases; unmatched bases: 13. The CDR3 DNA is TGCAGTGCTATCTCACAGGGGCCTCTCCAATACAATGAGCAGTTCTTC. Translated, it gives CSAISQGPLQYNEQFF.